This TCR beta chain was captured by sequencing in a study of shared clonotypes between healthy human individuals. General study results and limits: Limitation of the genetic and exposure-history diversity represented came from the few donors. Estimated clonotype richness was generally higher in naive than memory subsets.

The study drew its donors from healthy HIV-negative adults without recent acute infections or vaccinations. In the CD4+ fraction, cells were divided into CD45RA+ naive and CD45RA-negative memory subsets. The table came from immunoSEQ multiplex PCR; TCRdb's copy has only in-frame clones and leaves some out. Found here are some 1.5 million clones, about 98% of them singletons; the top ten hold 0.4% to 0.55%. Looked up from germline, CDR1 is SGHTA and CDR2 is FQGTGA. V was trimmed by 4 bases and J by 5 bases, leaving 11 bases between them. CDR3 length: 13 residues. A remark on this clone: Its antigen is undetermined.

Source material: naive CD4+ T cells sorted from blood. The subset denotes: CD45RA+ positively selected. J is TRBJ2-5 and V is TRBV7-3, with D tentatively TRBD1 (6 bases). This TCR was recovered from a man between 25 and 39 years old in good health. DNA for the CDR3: TGTGCCAGCAGCTACAGGGCGTGGGAGACCCAGTACTTC. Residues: CASSYRAWETQYF. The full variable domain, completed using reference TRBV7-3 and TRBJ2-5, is GAGVSQTPSNKVTEKGKYVELRCDPISGHTALYWYRQSLGQGPEFLIYFQGTGAADDSGLPNDRFFAVRPEGSVSTLKIQRTERGDSAVYLCASSYRAWETQYFGPGTRLLVL.